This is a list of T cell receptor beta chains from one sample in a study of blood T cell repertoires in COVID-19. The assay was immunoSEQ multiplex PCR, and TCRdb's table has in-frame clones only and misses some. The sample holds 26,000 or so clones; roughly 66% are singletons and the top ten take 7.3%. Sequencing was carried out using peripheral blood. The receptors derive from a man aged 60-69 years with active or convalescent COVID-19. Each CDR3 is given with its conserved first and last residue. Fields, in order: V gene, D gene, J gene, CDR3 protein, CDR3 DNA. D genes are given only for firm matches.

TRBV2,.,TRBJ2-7,CASSRGYEQYF,TGTGCCAGCAGTAGGGGGTACGAGCAGTACTTC
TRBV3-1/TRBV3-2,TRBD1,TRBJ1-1,CASSLQRTGGNTEAFF,TGTGCCAGCAGCCTGCAGAGGACAGGGGGCAACACTGAAGCTTTCTTT
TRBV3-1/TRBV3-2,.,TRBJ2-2,CASSRVGEKAGELFF,TGTGCCAGCAGCCGAGTCGGGGAAAAGGCCGGGGAGCTGTTTTTT
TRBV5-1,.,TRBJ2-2,CASSLAGTTNTGELFF,TGCGCCAGCAGCTTGGCCGGGACAACGAACACCGGGGAGCTGTTTTTT
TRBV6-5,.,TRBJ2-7,CASSEGGVVYEQYF,TGTGCCAGTTCCGAGGGTGGAGTCGTCTACGAGCAGTACTTC
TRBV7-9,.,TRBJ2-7,CASSLSRDRDEQYF,TGTGCCAGCAGCTTATCCCGGGATCGCGACGAGCAGTACTTC
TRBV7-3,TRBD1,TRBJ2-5,CASSPGTGHPQETQYF,TGTGCCAGCAGCCCCGGGACAGGGCACCCCCAAGAGACCCAGTACTTC
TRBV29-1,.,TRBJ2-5,CSVAPRERRGTQYF,TGCAGCGTTGCTCCCAGGGAAAGGAGGGGGACCCAGTACTTC
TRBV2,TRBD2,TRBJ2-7,CASSGTAGVYEQYF,TGTGCCAGCAGTGGTACAGCGGGGGTATACGAGCAGTACTTC
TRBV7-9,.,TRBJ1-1,CASSFWGGNTEAFF,TGTGCCAGCAGCTTCTGGGGGGGGAACACTGAAGCTTTCTTT
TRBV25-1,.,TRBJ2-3,CASSSRRGSTDTQYF,TGTGCCAGCAGTAGTCGTCGAGGTAGCACAGATACGCAGTATTTT
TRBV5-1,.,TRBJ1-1,CASSLDSLRPGAEAFF,TGCGCCAGCAGCCTGGACAGTTTAAGGCCTGGCGCTGAAGCTTTCTTT
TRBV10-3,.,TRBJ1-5,CAISEVPGQPQHF,TGTGCCATCAGTGAGGTACCCGGTCAGCCCCAGCATTTT
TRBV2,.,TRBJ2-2,CASKVGLETGELFF,TGTGCCAGCAAGGTGGGGCTGGAAACCGGGGAGCTGTTTTTT
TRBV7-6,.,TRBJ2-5,CASSLTGNAQETQYF,TGTGCCAGCAGCTTAACGGGGAATGCCCAAGAGACCCAGTACTTC
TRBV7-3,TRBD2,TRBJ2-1,CASSATSGRGSDEQFF,TGTGCCAGCAGCGCGACTAGCGGGAGGGGTAGCGATGAGCAGTTCTTC
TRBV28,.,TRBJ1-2,CASSLTAQGSYGYTF,TGTGCCAGCAGCCTGACCGCTCAGGGGAGCTATGGCTACACCTTC
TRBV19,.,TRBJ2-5,CASSIGQAWAETQYF,TGTGCCAGTAGTATAGGGCAAGCTTGGGCAGAGACCCAGTACTTC
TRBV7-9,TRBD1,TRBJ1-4,CASSFGQGGEKLFF,TGTGCCAGCAGCTTCGGACAGGGGGGTGAAAAACTGTTTTTT
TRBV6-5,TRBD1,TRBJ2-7,CASSGDRISSYEQYF,TGTGCCAGCAGCGGGGACAGGATCAGCTCCTACGAGCAGTACTTC
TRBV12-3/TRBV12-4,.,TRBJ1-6,CASSQYRDSPLHF,TGTGCCAGCAGCCAATACAGGGATTCACCCCTCCACTTT
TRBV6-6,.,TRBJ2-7,CASSYQQTGRKNEQYF,TGTGCCAGCAGTTACCAACAGACAGGGAGGAAAAACGAGCAGTACTTC